This is a list of T cell receptor beta chains from one sample in a study of chronic HIV infection and antiretroviral therapy. MiXCR, run by TCRdb on the 5' RACE reads, gives a single entry per CDR3 protein. This table holds about 38,000 distinct CDR3 sequences, 7.5% to 9% found once. The sequencing sample was made of peripheral blood. These receptors were obtained from an adult who had HIV and had not received antiretroviral therapy, or was an uninfected healthy control (not recorded which). The CDR3 runs from the conserved cysteine through the conserved F or W. A D gene is named only where the DNA matches it firmly. Expanded clones get a size class; other rows say once, few or many, or leave the size out.

D,J,V,size,DNA,CDR3
.,TRBJ2-2,TRBV3-1,many,TGTGCCAGCAGCCAAGACGGGTACTCTGGGGAGCTGTTTTTT,CASSQDGYSGELFF
.,TRBJ2-6,TRBV28,.,TGTGCCAGCAGTCCAGCTTCTGGGGCCAACGTCCTGACTTTC,CASSPASGANVLTF
TRBD2,TRBJ2-2,TRBV2,many,TGTGCCAGCAATGCGGGAGTGTTGACCGGGGAGCTGTTTTTT,CASNAGVLTGELFF
TRBD2,TRBJ2-1,TRBV7-9,few,TGTGCCAGCAGTTCAACTAGCGGGGTTGGTGGTGAGCAGTTCTTC,CASSSTSGVGGEQFF
.,TRBJ2-7,TRBV7-2,few,TGTGCCAGCAGCTTAGATGGCACTAGTTCATACGAGCAGTACTTC,CASSLDGTSSYEQYF
.,TRBJ2-2,TRBV20-1,.,TGCAGTGCTAGTAGCATCACCGGGGAGCTGTTTTTT,CSASSITGELFF
.,TRBJ1-6,TRBV28,many,TGTGCCAGCAGTTTAGGGCCGAATAATTCACCCCTCCACTTT,CASSLGPNNSPLHF
TRBD2,TRBJ2-1,TRBV2,many,TGTGCCAGCGGAGGGACTAGCGGGAGGGTAAATGAGCAGTTCTTC,CASGGTSGRVNEQFF
.,TRBJ2-7,TRBV18,few,TGTGCCAGCTCTGACGGACCCTACGAGCAGTACTTC,CASSDGPYEQYF
.,TRBJ2-7,TRBV29-1,few,TGCAGCGTTGAAGAGTGGGCAGGGAACTCCTACGAGCAGTACTTC,CSVEEWAGNSYEQYF
.,TRBJ2-1,TRBV4-2,many,TGTGCCAGCAGCCAAGAAGAACTCGAGCAGTTCTTC,CASSQEELEQFF
.,TRBJ2-1,TRBV19,many,TGTGCCAGTAGTATAGCGGACTCCTACAATGAGCAGTTCTTC,CASSIADSYNEQFF
TRBD1,TRBJ1-6,TRBV29-1,.,TGCAGCGTTGAAGAAGGACAGGGGGCGCAAGCCCTCCACTTT,CSVEEGQGAQALHF
TRBD2,TRBJ2-7,TRBV28,few,TGTGCCAGCAGTTTAACTAGCGGGGGGATATCCTACGAGCAGTACTTC,CASSLTSGGISYEQYF
TRBD2,TRBJ2-1,TRBV7-6,.,TGTGCCAGCAGCCCACCGAGGGTAGCGGGAGGGGAGCAGTTCTTC,CASSPPRVAGGEQFF
TRBD1,TRBJ2-7,TRBV9,many,TGTGCCAGCAGCACGGGGACAGGGGGGTACGAGCAGTACTTC,CASSTGTGGYEQYF
.,TRBJ2-7,TRBV5-1,few,TGCGCCAGCAGCTTTAGTGCCGGGGCCTACGAGCAGTACTTC,CASSFSAGAYEQYF
.,TRBJ2-3,TRBV28,many,TGTGCCAGCAGTTCCTGGGGTGATCCTCGCACAGATACGCAGTATTTT,CASSSWGDPRTDTQYF
.,TRBJ2-7,TRBV28,many,TGTGCCAGCAGCCGACTAACAGTCCTCCACGAGCAGTACTTC,CASSRLTVLHEQYF
TRBD2,TRBJ2-3,TRBV15,medium-sized,TGTGCCACCAGCAGAGATAAAGTAGCGGGAGCGGATACGCAGTATTTT,CATSRDKVAGADTQYF
.,TRBJ1-5,TRBV28,many,TGTGCCAGCAGTCCAACAGGGATTCTTCAGCCCCAGCATTTT,CASSPTGILQPQHF
.,TRBJ2-1,TRBV28,many,TGTGCCAGCAGTCCCGAGGGTCCCTACAATGAGCAGTTCTTC,CASSPEGPYNEQFF
.,TRBJ2-7,TRBV2,many,TGTGCCAGCAGAGCTATTGGGAGAAGACCCTCCTACGAGCAGTACTTC,CASRAIGRRPSYEQYF
TRBD1,TRBJ1-5,TRBV2,few,TGTGCCAGCAGTCACTCAGGGGGTAGCAATCAGCCCCAGCATTTT,CASSHSGGSNQPQHF
TRBD1,TRBJ1-2,TRBV29-1,many,TGCAGCGTTAGTCAGGGACAGGGGACCGGCTACACCTTC,CSVSQGQGTGYTF
.,TRBJ2-7,TRBV28,.,TGTGCCAGCAGTAAATTCGGTACATCCTACGAGCAGTACTTC,CASSKFGTSYEQYF
.,TRBJ1-5,TRBV5-1,.,TGCGCCAGCAGCTTGGCCCCAGACCCTGATCAGCCCCAGCATTTT,CASSLAPDPDQPQHF
.,TRBJ2-7,TRBV29-1,many,TGCAGCGTTTCCCGATGGGGTGGCGAGCAGTACTTC,CSVSRWGGEQYF
.,TRBJ2-2,TRBV6-1,few,TGTGCCAGCAGTGAAGCCCTCGAGTCCGGGGAGCTGTTTTTT,CASSEALESGELFF
.,TRBJ2-3,TRBV21-1,many,TGTGCCCGATTCGTGGACCTCGCCTCTTCTAGCACAGATACGCAGTATTTT,CARFVDLASSSTDTQYF
TRBD1,TRBJ2-7,TRBV28,few,TGTGCCAGCAGTTTAGTGGGACAGGGGCACCACGAGCAGTACTTC,CASSLVGQGHHEQYF
.,TRBJ2-5,TRBV14,many,TGTGCCAGCAGCCAAGATGACGGGCAGGGTGAGACCCAGTACTTC,CASSQDDGQGETQYF
.,TRBJ2-1,TRBV4-3,.,TGCGCCAGCAGCCAAGCGTCAACCTTCGAGGCCAGCTCCTACAATGAGCAGTTCTTC,CASSQASTFEASSYNEQFF
.,TRBJ1-2,TRBV4-1,few,TGCGCCAGCAGCCCAGGTTTCGGGGCGGACTATGGCTACACCTTC,CASSPGFGADYGYTF
TRBD2,TRBJ2-1,TRBV10-3,many,TGTGCCATTGGACTAGCGGGACCCGAGGATGAGCAGTTCTTC,CAIGLAGPEDEQFF
.,TRBJ1-3,TRBV12-3/TRBV12-4,.,TGTGCCAGCAGCCAAACCTTCTCTGGAAACACCATATATTTT,CASSQTFSGNTIYF
.,TRBJ2-3,TRBV4-2,many,TGTGCCAGCAGCCACGGATATACGCAGTATTTT,CASSHGYTQYF
.,TRBJ1-4,TRBV12-3/TRBV12-4,few,TGTGCCAGCAGATTCGGGGGTACTAATGAAAAACTGTTTTTT,CASRFGGTNEKLFF
TRBD2,TRBJ2-3,TRBV20-1,many,TGCAGTGCTAGAGTTTCCGTTACGACTAGCGGGAGAACAGATACGCAGTATTTT,CSARVSVTTSGRTDTQYF
.,TRBJ2-7,TRBV29-1,few,TGCAGCGTTTTCGTACAGTACGTCCACGAGCAGTACTTC,CSVFVQYVHEQYF
.,TRBJ2-7,TRBV5-1,few,TGCGCCAGCAGCTCCCCGAGGTCCAGGGCCGACGAGCAGTACTTC,CASSSPRSRADEQYF
TRBD1,TRBJ1-2,TRBV2,.,TGTGCCACCTCGGACAGGGGCACTTTGCACACCTTC,CATSDRGTLHTF
TRBD2,TRBJ2-7,TRBV7-2,many,TGTGCCAGCAGCTTGGGACTAGCCAACTACGAGCAGTACTTC,CASSLGLANYEQYF
.,TRBJ1-1,TRBV27,few,TGTGCCAGCAGTTCCGTTGGGAACACTGAAGCTTTCTTT,CASSSVGNTEAFF
.,TRBJ2-3,TRBV4-1,few,TGCGCCAGCAGCCAAGGGGTCGAGGGGGGGGCTGGAGATACGCAGTATTTT,CASSQGVEGGAGDTQYF
TRBD2,TRBJ2-3,TRBV6-2/TRBV6-3,.,TGTGCCAGCACGGGACTAGCGGGATGGGGTGATACGCAGTATTTT,CASTGLAGWGDTQYF
.,TRBJ1-1,TRBV18,many,TGTGCCAGCTCACCCCCCGGGGGCCTATTGAACACTGAAGCTTTCTTT,CASSPPGGLLNTEAFF